The source of this T cell receptor beta chain is a study of blood T cell repertoires in COVID-19. Across the whole study: Both acute and convalescent COVID-19 samples were obtained from the United States, Italy and Spain. Sources were T cells, B-cell-depleted T cells, or PBMCs; the material itself was cDNA or gDNA.

Trimming left V 4 bases short and J 1 base short, with 8 bases between. This CDR3 contains 13 residues. CDR1 is SGDLS and CDR2 is YYNGEE in the germline V gene. Cohort assignment relied on participant-reported clinical history. Under the authors' procedure: How many nucleated cells were present was estimated from reference gene primer amplification. The protocol was immunoSEQ multiplex PCR, while the TCRdb copy is restricted to in-frame clones and leaves out a portion. V and J calls and clone size are as listed in that table; D and trimming were resolved from the DNA. Of more than 350,000 clones listed, 75% to 90% are singletons.

Sequencing input: PBMCs or T cells enriched from blood (not recorded which). The chain has TRBV9 and TRBJ1-1, with no clear D. This TCR was sampled from a young man who had recovered from COVID-19. This chain's CDR3 is CASSPGWNTEAFF. In DNA, the CDR3 is TGTGCCAGCAGCCCCGGTTGGAACACTGAAGCTTTCTTT.